These T cell receptor beta chains were read from a single sample in a study of blood T cell repertoires in COVID-19. Profiled with immunoSEQ multiplex PCR; TCRdb holds only in-frame clones, not every one. The table records around 200,000 clones, about four fifths of them present only once. Material: peripheral blood. Every receptor here comes from a man in his forties or fifties with active or convalescent COVID-19. CDR3s include the opening cysteine and the closing phenylalanine or tryptophan. D genes are given only for firm matches.

v_call	d_call	j_call	cdr3_nt	cdr3_aa
TRBV6-1	TRBD1	TRBJ1-2	TGTGCCAGCAGTGAACATTCCGGGACAGGGTACGGCTACACCTTC	CASSEHSGTGYGYTF
TRBV4-1	TRBD2	TRBJ2-1	TGCGCCAGCAGCCAACTAACTAGCGGGAAGTACAATGAGCAGTTCTTC	CASSQLTSGKYNEQFF
TRBV2	TRBD1	TRBJ2-2	TGTGCCAGCAGGGGGTGGACAGGATACACCGGGGAGCTGTTTTTT	CASRGWTGYTGELFF
TRBV19	NA	TRBJ1-4	TGTGCCAGTAGTATTATCACGGGTGCCGTCAAGGAAAAACTGTTTTTT	CASSIITGAVKEKLFF
TRBV6-1	TRBD2	TRBJ2-3	TGTGCCAGCAGTGAAATACCTAGCGGGGGTTCCACAGATACGCAGTATTTT	CASSEIPSGGSTDTQYF
TRBV7-2	TRBD2	TRBJ2-1	TGTGCCAGCAGCTTACAAGCGGGGGACAATGAGCAGTTCTTC	CASSLQAGDNEQFF
TRBV21-1	NA	TRBJ1-3	TGTGCCAGCAGCAAAAGGGGGGGCTCTGGAAACACCATATATTTT	CASSKRGGSGNTIYF
TRBV28	TRBD1	TRBJ1-2	TGTGCCAGCAGCTCCGGGACAGGGGACTATGGCTACACCTTC	CASSSGTGDYGYTF
TRBV5-5	NA	TRBJ1-6	TGTGCCAGCAGACTTTCCTCAGGGAAAACCCTCCACTTT	CASRLSSGKTLHF
TRBV7-2	NA	TRBJ1-3	TGTGCCAGCAGCTGGCGACAGTCCTCTGGAAACACCATATATTTT	CASSWRQSSGNTIYF